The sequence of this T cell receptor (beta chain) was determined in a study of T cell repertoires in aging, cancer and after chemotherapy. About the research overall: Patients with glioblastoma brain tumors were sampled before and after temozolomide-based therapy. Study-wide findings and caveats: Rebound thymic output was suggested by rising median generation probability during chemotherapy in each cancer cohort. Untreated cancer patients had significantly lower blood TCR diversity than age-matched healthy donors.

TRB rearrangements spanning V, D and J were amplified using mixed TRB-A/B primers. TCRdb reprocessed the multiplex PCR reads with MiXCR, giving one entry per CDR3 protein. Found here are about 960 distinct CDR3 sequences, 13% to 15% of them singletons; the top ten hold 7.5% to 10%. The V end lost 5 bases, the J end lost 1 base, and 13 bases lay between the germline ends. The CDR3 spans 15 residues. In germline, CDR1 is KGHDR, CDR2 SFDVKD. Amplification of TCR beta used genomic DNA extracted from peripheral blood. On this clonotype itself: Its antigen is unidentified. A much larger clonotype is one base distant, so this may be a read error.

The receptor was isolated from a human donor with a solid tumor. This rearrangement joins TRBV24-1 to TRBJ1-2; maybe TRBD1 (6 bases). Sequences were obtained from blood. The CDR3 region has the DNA TGTGCCACCAGTGTATCAGGGGAAAGTAACTATGGCTACACCTTC. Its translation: CATSVSGESNYGYTF.